This T cell receptor (beta chain) comes out of a study of technical replicates of blood from several donors. Here immunoSEQ multiplex PCR was the method, and the copy in TCRdb shows in-frame clones only, minus some. The sample contains around 61,000 clones, around 97% of which appear only once. The V gene's germline CDR1 is GTSNPN and CDR2 SVGIG (reference sequence). This CDR3 spans 12 amino acids. V lost 4 bases to trimming and J lost 10 bases; unmatched junction nucleotides: 6. The sequencing input was T cells isolated from PBMCs. The rearrangement uses TRBV30 and TRBJ2-1, with 8 bases lining up with TRBD1. The receptor comes from a human donor in good health. The CDR3 sequence is CAWNTRQGEQFF. As DNA, the CDR3 is TGTGCCTGGAACACACGACAGGGGGAGCAGTTCTTC. The full variable domain, rest sourced from reference TRBV30 and TRBJ2-1, is SQTIHQWPATLVQPVGSPLSLECTVEGTSNPNLYWYRQAAGRGLQLLFYSVGIGQISSEVPQNLSASRPQDRQFILSSKKLLLSDSGFYLCAWNTRQGEQFFGPGTRLTVL.